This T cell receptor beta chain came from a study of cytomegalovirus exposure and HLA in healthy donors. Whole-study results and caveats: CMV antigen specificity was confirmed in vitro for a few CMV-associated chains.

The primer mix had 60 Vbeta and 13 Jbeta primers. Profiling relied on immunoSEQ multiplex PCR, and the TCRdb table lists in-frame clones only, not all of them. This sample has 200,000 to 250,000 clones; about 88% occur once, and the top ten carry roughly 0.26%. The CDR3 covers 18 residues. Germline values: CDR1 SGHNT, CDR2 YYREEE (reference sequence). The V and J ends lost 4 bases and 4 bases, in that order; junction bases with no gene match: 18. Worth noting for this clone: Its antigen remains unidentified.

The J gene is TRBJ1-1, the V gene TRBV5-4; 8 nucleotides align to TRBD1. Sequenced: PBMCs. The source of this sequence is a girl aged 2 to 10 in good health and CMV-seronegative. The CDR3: CASSPLQGASGFTTEAFF. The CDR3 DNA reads TGTGCCAGCAGCCCCCTGCAGGGGGCGTCCGGGTTTACCACTGAAGCTTTCTTT.